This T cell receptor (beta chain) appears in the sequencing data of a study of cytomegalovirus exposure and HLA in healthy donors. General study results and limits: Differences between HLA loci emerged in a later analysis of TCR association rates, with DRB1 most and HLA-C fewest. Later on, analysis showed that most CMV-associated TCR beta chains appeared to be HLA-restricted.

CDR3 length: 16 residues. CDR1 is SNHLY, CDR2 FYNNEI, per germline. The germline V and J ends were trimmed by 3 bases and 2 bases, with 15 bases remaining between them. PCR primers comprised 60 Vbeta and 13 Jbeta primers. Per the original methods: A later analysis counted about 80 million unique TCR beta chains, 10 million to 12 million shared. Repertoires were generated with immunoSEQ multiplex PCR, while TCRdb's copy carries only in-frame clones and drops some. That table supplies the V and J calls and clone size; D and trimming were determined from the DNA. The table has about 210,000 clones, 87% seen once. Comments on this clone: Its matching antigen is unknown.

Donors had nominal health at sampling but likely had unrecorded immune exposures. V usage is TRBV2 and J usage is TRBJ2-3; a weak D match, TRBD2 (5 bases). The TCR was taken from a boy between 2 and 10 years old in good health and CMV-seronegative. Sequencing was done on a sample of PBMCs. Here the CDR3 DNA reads TGTGCCAGCAGTGACGGCGCTAGCAGATACACAGATACGCAGTATTTT. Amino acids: CASSDGASRYTDTQYF.